These 22 T cell receptor beta chains were sequenced from one sample in a study of metastatic and nonmetastatic thyroid tumors. MiXCR reprocessed the PCR reads for TCRdb. This table has some 26,000 clones, 26% appearing once. Among the patients, none had received any treatment before thyroid surgery. The sequenced sample consisted of blood. The receptors originated from a male donor with papillary thyroid cancer or a benign thyroid nodule (not recorded which). Some clones in this sample may be carry-over from other donors' samples.

This clone was seen only a few times. This chain connects TRBV12-3 or TRBV12-4 to TRBJ2-7; a possible D gene is TRBD2 (6 bases). The V and J ends lost 4 bases and 3 bases respectively, with 16 bases between them. The CDR3 covers 15 residues. DNA for the CDR3: TGTGCCAGCAGTTCCGAAGCGGGTCGGCTCTACGAGCAGTACTTC. It codes for CASSSEAGRLYEQYF.

The table lists this clone with many counts. V usage is TRBV11-3 and J usage is TRBJ2-6, with unresolved D. CDR1 SGHNT and CDR2 YENEEA come from the germline V gene. This CDR3 is 16 amino acids long. The V end lost 5 bases, the J end lost 2 bases, and 13 bases lay between the germline ends. Here the CDR3 reads CASSRPHRPGANVLTF. CDR3 bases: TGTGCCAGCAGCCGTCCCCACCGGCCTGGGGCCAACGTCCTGACTTTC.

The chain uses TRBV12-3 or TRBV12-4 and TRBJ2-2; D gene unclear. This CDR3 has 16 residues. V was pared by 4 bases and J by 1 base, with 13 bases between. CDR3 protein: CASSSTGAGNTGELFF. Here the CDR3 DNA reads TGTGCCAGCAGTTCCACTGGTGCAGGGAACACCGGGGAGCTGTTTTTT.

This clone has just a few counts. V usage is TRBV7-8 and J usage is TRBJ2-7; TRBD2 matches 9 bases. The CDR3 length is 15 residues. Trimming took 1 base from V and 10 from J; bases not matched to a gene: 11. Looked up from germline, CDR1 is SGHVS and CDR2 is FQNEAQ. CDR3 sequence reads: CASSLDTSGPTDQYF. The CDR3 region has the DNA TGTGCCAGCAGCTTAGATACTAGCGGGCCCACCGATCAGTACTTC.

This clone has at least ten counts. This rearrangement joins TRBV9 to TRBJ1-5; D remains ambiguous. Germline CDR1 SGDLS, CDR2 YYNGEE. V lost 1 base, J lost 4 bases, and 12 bases lay in between. The CDR3 spans 15 residues. The CDR3 spells CASSVSIGINQPQHF. The CDR3 DNA sequence: TGTGCCAGCAGCGTATCGATTGGGATTAATCAGCCCCAGCATTTT. Full variable domain (missing parts from reference TRBV9 and TRBJ1-5): DSGVTQTPKHLITATGQRVTLRCSPRSGDLSVYWYQQSLDQGLQFLIQYYNGEERAKGNILERFSAQQFPDLHSELNLSSLELGDSALYFCASSVSIGINQPQHFGDGTRLSIL.

This clone was seen many times. The J gene is TRBJ2-6, the V gene TRBV12-3 or TRBV12-4, with D perhaps TRBD2 (5 bases). The CDR3 has 15 amino acids. V dropped 4 bases and J dropped 0 bases, with 7 bases sitting between them. The CDR3 region is CASSSRDSGANVLTF. The DNA of the CDR3 is TGTGCCAGCAGTTCTCGGGACTCTGGGGCCAACGTCCTGACTTTC.

The chain is built from TRBV28 and TRBJ2-6, with unresolved D. The germline V and J ends were trimmed by 6 bases and 1 base, with 10 bases remaining between them. The CDR3 has 15 amino acids. Germline V gene data show CDR1 as MDHEN and CDR2 as SYDVKM. The chain's CDR3 is CASRPGRSGANVLTF. The CDR3, as DNA: TGTGCCAGCAGGCCAGGCAGGTCTGGGGCCAACGTCCTGACTTTC.

This clone was observed many times. The CDR3 DNA is TGTGCCAGCAGGGGGCTAGGAGGAGATACGCAGTATTTT. Translation gives CASRGLGGDTQYF. The rearrangement joins TRBV7-3 to TRBJ2-3; D possibly matches TRBD1 or TRBD2 (5 bases each). V gave up 6 bases and J gave up 5 bases, with 12 bases separating them. The CDR3 totals 13 residues. Germline V lookup: CDR1 SGHTA, CDR2 FQGTGA. Complete variable domain (other parts from reference TRBV7-3 and TRBJ2-3): GAGVSQTPSNKVTEKGKYVELRCDPISGHTALYWYRQSLGQGPEFLIYFQGTGAADDSGLPNDRFFAVRPEGSVSTLKIQRTERGDSAVYLCASRGLGGDTQYFGPGTRLTVL.

This clone was observed at least ten times. This chain uses TRBV11-2 with TRBJ2-1; TRBD2 aligns across 11 bases. V was pared by 4 bases and J by 8 bases, with 7 bases of the junction left unmatched. Germline V CDR1 and CDR2: SGHAT, FQNNGV. This CDR3 comprises 15 residues. CDR3 protein: CASSYLAGGPDEQFF. CDR3 nucleotide sequence: TGTGCCAGCAGCTATCTAGCGGGGGGCCCCGATGAGCAGTTCTTC.

The count of this clone is one. This chain joins TRBV27 and TRBJ2-7; 9 nucleotides align to TRBD2. CDR1 and CDR2 from the germline V gene are MNHEY and SMNVEV (reference sequence). With V trimmed by 3 bases and J by 0 bases, 21 bases remained unmatched. There are 21 residues in the CDR3. The CDR3 spells CASSFSRIGVAGARDSYEQYF. DNA of the CDR3: TGTGCCAGCAGTTTCTCCAGGATCGGAGTAGCGGGGGCCCGGGACTCCTACGAGCAGTACTTC.

The genes are TRBV6-2 or TRBV6-3 and TRBJ1-1; D is ambiguous. The CDR3 contains 16 residues. The germline gives CDR1 MNHEY, CDR2 SVGEGT. V lost 2 bases to trimming and J lost 4 bases, with 17 bases between them. The CDR3 nucleotides are TGTGCCAGCAGTTACGACCGGGGTTCCATAGGCACTGAAGCTTTCTTT. Its translation is CASSYDRGSIGTEAFF.

This clone was counted at least ten times. Other nucleotide sequences from this sample produce the same CDR3. This chain links TRBV27 with TRBJ2-3, with TRBD2 as a possible D gene (5 bases). Trimming cost V 5 bases and J 0 bases, with 15 bases left between them. The CDR3 is 16 amino acids. Germline V lookup: CDR1 MNHEY, CDR2 SMNVEV (reference sequence). CDR3 nucleotides: TGTGCCAGCAGTCCAGCGCGAGGGAAAAGCACAGATACGCAGTATTTT. Amino acids: CASSPARGKSTDTQYF.

Many counts were recorded for this clone. This may stem from a read error, because a much larger clone lies one nucleotide away. This sample includes further DNA sequences coding for the same CDR3. The chain combines TRBV5-1 with TRBJ2-3; TRBD1 aligns across 7 bases. With V trimmed by 4 bases and J by 2 bases, 7 bases remained unmatched. Per germline, CDR1 SGHRS and CDR2 YFSETQ. The CDR3 loop spans 15 amino acids. The CDR3 coding sequence is TGCGCCAGCAGCCTGTCAGGGGGTTACACAGATACGCAGTATTTT. This encodes CASSLSGGYTDTQYF.

This clone was seen at least ten times. A single base separates this from a much larger clone, so it may be a read error. Other DNA sequences in the sample encode the same CDR3. This sequence joins TRBV20-1 and TRBJ2-1; TRBD1 matches at 7 bases. The germline V gene has CDR1 DFQATT and CDR2 SNEGSKA (reference sequence). The length of the CDR3 is 14 residues. V was clipped by 3 bases and J by 6 bases; unmatched bases: 8. The chain's CDR3 is CSASRDNRGNEQFF. In DNA form, the CDR3 reads TGCAGTGCTAGTAGGGATAACAGGGGCAATGAGCAGTTCTTC.

J is TRBJ2-7 and V is TRBV5-1; the match to TRBD2 covers 7 bases. Germline loops: CDR1 SGHRS, CDR2 YFSETQ. V shed 4 bases and J 5 bases; nucleotides not matched to a gene: 9. The CDR3 is 14 residues long. The CDR3 DNA reads as TGCGCCAGCAGCCAAAGCGGGATTTACCACGAGCAGTACTTC. Its protein product is CASSQSGIYHEQYF.

The chain couples TRBV4-3 to TRBJ1-4; D is uncertain. CDR1 and CDR2 (germline): LGHNA, YSLEER. Between the trimmed V and J ends, which lost 0 bases and 5 bases, there was a span of 10 bases. The CDR3 runs to 15 residues. Here the CDR3 DNA reads TGCGCCAGCAGCCAAGAATCGGAGAAGAATGAAAAACTGTTTTTT. Translating it yields CASSQESEKNEKLFF.

This clone has ten or more counts. The CDR3 DNA reads as TGTGCCAGCAGCTTGGGACAGGGAACCGGGGAGCTGTTTTTT. Translating gives CASSLGQGTGELFF. V and J are TRBV5-8 and TRBJ2-2; 7 nucleotides align to TRBD1. CDR1 is SGHTS and CDR2 is YDEGEE in the germline V gene. The junction had 1 base not matched to a gene; V was cut back by 0 bases and J by 5 bases. The CDR3 is 14 residues long.

This clone was recorded at least ten times. As DNA, the CDR3 is TGCAGTGCTAGACTACCGATGGGCACAGATACGCAGTATTTT. It is translated as CSARLPMGTDTQYF. The chain employs TRBV20-1 and TRBJ2-3; D gene unclear. CDR3 length equals 14 residues. V shed 2 bases and J shed 1 base, with 10 bases lying between them. Germline-derived CDR1 and CDR2 are DFQATT and SNEGSKA (reference sequence).

On this clone itself: Just one base apart from a much larger clone, this may be a read error. This chain joins TRBV5-4 and TRBJ2-5, with D unresolved. CDR1 and CDR2 from the germline V gene are SGHNT and YYREEE (reference sequence). This CDR3 spans 10 amino acids. CDR3 in DNA: TGTTCCAGCAGCCCCGGAGAGGAGTACTTC. Translation: CSSSPGEEYF.

Regarding this clone: One end of the junction is discordant with germline, which a read error may explain. The genes are TRBV11-1 and TRBJ1-2; D call uncertain. CDR1 is SGHAT and CDR2 is FQDESV in the germline V gene (reference sequence). The CDR3 is 13 amino acids. Written as DNA, the CDR3 is TGTGCCGGCACGGGAGCCCGTAACTATGGCTACTCCTTC. It translates to CAGTGARNYGYSF. Complete variable domain (other parts from reference TRBV11-1 and TRBJ1-2): EAEVAQSPRYKITEKSQAVAFWCDPISGHATLYWYRQILGQGPELLVQFQDESVVDDSQLPKDRFSAERLKGVDSTLKIQPAELGDSAMYLCAGTGARNYGYSFGSGTRLTVV.

This clone was seen a few times. The chain employs TRBV6-1 and TRBJ2-2; 7 bases fit TRBD2. The CDR3 sequence is 17 residues long. CDR1 is MNHNS and CDR2 is SASEGT in the germline V gene. Trimming cost V 6 bases and J 9 bases; bases outside gene matches: 19. In DNA, the CDR3 is TGTGCCAGCAGCCGGGCTAGCGGTAGGTCGGGGACCCGGGAGCTGTTTTTT. Amino acids: CASSRASGRSGTRELFF.

This clone turned up a few times. The chain carries TRBV28 and TRBJ1-4; the D is unclear. The ends were cut back, 6 bases at V and 2 bases at J, with 16 bases in the middle. CDR1 MDHEN and CDR2 SYDVKM come from the germline V gene. There are 16 residues in the CDR3. The DNA of the CDR3 is TGTGCCAGCAGCCGGCGACCCTCTGCGACTAATGAAAAACTGTTTTTT. Amino acid sequence: CASSRRPSATNEKLFF.